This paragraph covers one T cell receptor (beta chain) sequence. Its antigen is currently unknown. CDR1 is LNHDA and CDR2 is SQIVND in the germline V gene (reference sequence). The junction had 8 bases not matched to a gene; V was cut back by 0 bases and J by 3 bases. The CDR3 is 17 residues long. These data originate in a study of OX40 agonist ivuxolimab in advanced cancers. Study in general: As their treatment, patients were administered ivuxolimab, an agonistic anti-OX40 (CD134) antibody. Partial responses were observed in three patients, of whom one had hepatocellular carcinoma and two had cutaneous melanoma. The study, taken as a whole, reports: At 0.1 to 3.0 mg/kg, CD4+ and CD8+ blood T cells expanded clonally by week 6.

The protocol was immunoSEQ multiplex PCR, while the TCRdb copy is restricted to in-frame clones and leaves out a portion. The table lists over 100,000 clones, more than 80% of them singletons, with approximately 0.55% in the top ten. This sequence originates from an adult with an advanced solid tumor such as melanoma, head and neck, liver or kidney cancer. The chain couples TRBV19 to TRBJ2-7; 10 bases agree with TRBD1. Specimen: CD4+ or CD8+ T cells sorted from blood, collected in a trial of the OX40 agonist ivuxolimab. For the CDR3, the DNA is TGTGCCAGTAGTATAGATGCCCCGACAGGGGGCTTCTACGAGCAGTACTTC. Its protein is CASSIDAPTGGFYEQYF. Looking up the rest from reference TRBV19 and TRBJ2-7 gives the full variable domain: DGGITQSPKYLFRKEGQNVTLSCEQNLNHDAMYWYRQDPGQGLRLIYYSQIVNDFQKGDIAEGYSVSREKKESFPLTVTSAQKNPTAFYLCASSIDAPTGGFYEQYFGPGTRLTVT.